Included here is one T cell receptor beta chain sequence, with context. The antigen remains unidentified. TCRdb analysed the RT-PCR reads with MiXCR anew, one entry per CDR3 protein. This sample carries over 650,000 distinct CDR3 sequences, about 18% of them seen once, and the ten largest clones take roughly 10%. This record belongs to a study of response to subunit inactivated influenza vaccine. Notes on the study in general: With each seasonal influenza vaccination, the authors suggested, few new T cells are recruited.

Trimming pared 7 bases from V and 3 bases from J, leaving 10 bases between. This CDR3 has 12 residues. CDR1 is SEHNR and CDR2 is FQNEAQ in the germline V gene (reference sequence). Sequencing was performed on PBMCs from blood, taken 4 to 6 days after vaccination. The source of this sequence is a man in his forties or fifties who received an inactivated influenza vaccine. This rearrangement joins TRBV7-9 to TRBJ2-7, with D possibly TRBD2 on 6 matching bases. The DNA for the CDR3 is TGTGCCAGCACGGGACTTAGCTACGAGCAGTACTTC. Translated: CASTGLSYEQYF.